This T cell receptor (beta chain) was obtained from a study of control samples from healthy donors and cancer patients. Method: immunoSEQ multiplex PCR; TCRdb's copy keeps in-frame clones and lacks some. This sample has some 39,000 clones, with around four fifths found just once. V shed 0 bases, J shed 7 bases, and the junction held 6 bases outside the gene matches. The CDR3 covers 16 residues. CDR1 is MGHRA, CDR2 YSYEKL, per germline. The clonotype originates from an older woman with lung cancer. Sequences were obtained from PBMCs. The chain uses TRBV4-1 and TRBJ2-1; TRBD2 agrees at 10 bases. In DNA form, the CDR3 reads TGCGCCAGCAGCCAAGAGAGACTAGCGGGTGTAAATGAGCAGTTCTTC. Translated: CASSQERLAGVNEQFF.